This TCR beta chain derives from a study of T-cell reconstitution after alpha-beta-depleted transplantation in children (TCRdb year 2016). About the full investigation: Using TCR repertoire profiling, the study quantitatively followed how T-cell immune reconstitution unfolded in children after TCRalphabeta/CD19-depleted allogeneic hematopoietic cell transplantation.

The library was prepared using PCR. The listed sequencing device is Illumina HiSeq 2500. TCR libraries were prepared with molecular barcoding, using unique molecular identifiers to normalize TCRbeta repertoire quantification. TCRdb passed the public sequencing reads through fastp at Q25 and MiXCR, retaining productive beta sequences. Rows are unified per CDR3 protein, each entry keeping the most common DNA and genes. The sample yields about 240,000 distinct CDR3 sequences; about 11% were counted once. Jointly, the top ten make up 2% to 3% of the sample. Reading the germline V gene gives CDR1 SGHTA and CDR2 FQGNSA. The CDR3 numbers 15 residues from cysteine through phenylalanine. The retained sequence is limited to the CDR3, 45 bases, with the frame set at the first base. V has 5 bases trimmed and J has 7 bases trimmed; junction bases matching no gene number 13. This clonotype appeared many times. The antigen this receptor binds is unknown. The input lacks base qualities; no much larger clone sits a single base away.

Specimen: PBMCs from the stem cell graft donor, collected from the stem cell graft. This clonotype was sampled from a human donor who donated a stem cell graft to a child with acute lymphoblastic leukemia. The chain links TRBV7-2 with TRBJ1-1; the junction holds 7 bases that match TRBD1. The CDR3 protein is CASSPRGTAPNEAFF. The sequence in DNA is TGTGCCAGCAGCCCACGAGGGACAGCCCCGAATGAAGCTTTCTTT.